The rows below give T cell receptor beta chains drawn from one sample of a study of blood T cell repertoires in COVID-19. The repertoire was sequenced with immunoSEQ multiplex PCR; TCRdb's copy has only in-frame clones and lacks some. The sample includes about 85,000 clones, roughly 90% seen only once; the top ten take around 2.3%. The sequenced sample was peripheral blood. These receptors were taken from a human donor with active COVID-19. The donor label of this sample is uncertain. CDR3s include the opening cysteine and the closing phenylalanine or tryptophan. D genes are given only for firm matches. Clone size appears in some rows only: once, few, many, or a class for an expanded clone.

TRBJ1-6 TRBD1 TRBV2 NA CASRATGEYSPLHF TGTGCCAGCAGAGCGACAGGGGAGTACTCACCCCTCCACTTT
TRBJ2-3 TRBD2 TRBV7-9 NA CASSLGGGAPDTQYF TGTGCCAGCAGCTTAGGCGGGGGGGCTCCAGATACGCAGTATTTT
TRBJ1-2 TRBD1 TRBV4-1 NA CASSLWTGDAMGRGYTF TGCGCCAGCAGCCTATGGACAGGGGACGCCATGGGTCGGGGCTACACCTTC
TRBJ2-7 NA TRBV7-3 NA CASSLGQGDSYEQYF TGTGCCAGCAGCTTAGGGCAGGGCGACTCCTACGAGCAGTACTTC
TRBJ1-1 NA TRBV18 NA CASSPLASTNTEAFF TGTGCCAGCTCACCTCTGGCCAGTACGAACACTGAAGCTTTCTTT
TRBJ2-7 TRBD1 TRBV6-5 once CASRAGTGRYEQYF TGTGCCAGCAGGGCGGGGACAGGACGTTACGAGCAGTACTTC
TRBJ1-5 NA TRBV18 NA CASSPDSEKDQPQHF TGTGCCAGCTCACCGGACAGTGAAAAGGATCAGCCCCAGCATTTT
TRBJ2-3 TRBD2 TRBV19 NA CASSMMASGAASTDTQYF TGTGCCAGTAGTATGATGGCTAGCGGGGCGGCTAGCACAGATACGCAGTATTTT
TRBJ2-2 TRBD2 TRBV18 once CASATGTSAGELFF TGTGCCAGCGCGACCGGGACTAGCGCCGGGGAGCTGTTTTTT
TRBJ1-2 NA TRBV5-6 NA CASSFLVQVLNYGYTF TGTGCCAGCAGCTTCCTGGTACAGGTCCTGAACTATGGCTACACCTTC
TRBJ2-1 TRBD2 TRBV4-1 NA CASSQGTSGGAAVVEQFF TGCGCCAGCAGCCAAGGGACTAGCGGGGGGGCCGCAGTTGTTGAGCAGTTCTTC
TRBJ2-2 NA TRBV10-3 NA CAISETGSAGTGELFF TGTGCCATCAGTGAGACAGGGTCAGCTGGGACCGGGGAGCTGTTTTTT
TRBJ2-3 NA TRBV7-6 NA CASSASNLGRGTDTQYF TGTGCCAGCAGCGCCTCGAACCTAGGTCGGGGCACAGATACGCAGTATTTT
TRBJ1-5 NA TRBV7-9 NA CASSLGEYQPQHF TGTGCCAGCAGCTTAGGGGAGTATCAGCCCCAGCATTTT
TRBJ2-7 TRBD2 TRBV27 NA CASSLMAGGLYEQYF TGTGCCAGCAGTTTAATGGCGGGGGGGTTATACGAGCAGTACTTC
TRBJ2-1 NA TRBV2 NA CASSGDYSSYNEQFF TGTGCCAGCAGTGGAGACTATAGCTCCTACAATGAGCAGTTCTTC
TRBJ2-3 TRBD2 TRBV5-4 NA CASSLVAGGTDTQYF TGTGCCAGCAGCTTGGTTGCGGGGGGGACAGATACGCAGTATTTT
TRBJ1-4 NA TRBV28 NA CASSTPQQGRLGEKLFF TGTGCCAGCAGTACCCCTCAACAGGGAAGACTTGGTGAAAAACTGTTTTTT